This T cell receptor beta chain was found in a study of CD8 T cells in ankylosing spondylitis. TCRdb analysed the 5' RACE reads with MiXCR anew, one entry per CDR3 protein. The sample gives about 130,000 distinct CDR3 sequences, over 6% of which show up once; 12% is in the top ten. The sequence derives from a male donor with ankylosing spondylitis or in good health (not recorded which). Sequenced input: blood, either unsorted or a sorted T cell fraction (not recorded which).

The CDR3 nucleotides read TGTGCCAGTAGTATATCGGATGGCCGCGAGCAGTACTTC. This translates into CASSISDGREQYF. This chain uses TRBV19 with TRBJ2-7; D gene ambiguous. V was trimmed by 2 bases and J by 6 bases, leaving 11 bases between them. This CDR3 has 13 amino acids. The germline V gene has CDR1 LNHDA and CDR2 SQIVND (reference sequence).